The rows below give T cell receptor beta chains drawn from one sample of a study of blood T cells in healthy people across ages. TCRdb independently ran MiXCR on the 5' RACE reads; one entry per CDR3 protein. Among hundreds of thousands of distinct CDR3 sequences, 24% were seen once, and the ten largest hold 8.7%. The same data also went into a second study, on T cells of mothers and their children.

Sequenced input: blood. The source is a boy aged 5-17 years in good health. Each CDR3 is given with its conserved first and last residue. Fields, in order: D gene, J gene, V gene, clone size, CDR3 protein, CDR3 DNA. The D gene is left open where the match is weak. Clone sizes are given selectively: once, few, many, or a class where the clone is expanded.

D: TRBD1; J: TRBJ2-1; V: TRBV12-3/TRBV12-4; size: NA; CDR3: CASSFIGTGANEQFF; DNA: TGTGCCAGCAGTTTCATAGGGACAGGGGCAAATGAGCAGTTCTTC
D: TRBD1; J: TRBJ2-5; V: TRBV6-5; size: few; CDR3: CASSPAGTGETQYF; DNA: TGTGCCAGCAGTCCAGCCGGGACAGGGGAGACCCAGTACTTC
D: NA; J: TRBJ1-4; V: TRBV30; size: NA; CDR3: CAWAGGPEKLFF; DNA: TGTGCCTGGGCCGGGGGCCCCGAAAAACTGTTTTTT
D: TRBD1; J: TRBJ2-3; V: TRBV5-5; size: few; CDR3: CASSLDTGVLLTDTQYF; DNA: TGTGCCAGCAGCTTGGATACAGGGGTCCTTTTGACAGATACGCAGTATTTT
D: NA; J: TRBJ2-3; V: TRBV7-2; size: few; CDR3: CASSYPLGPTDTQYF; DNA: TGTGCCAGCAGCTACCCCCTTGGTCCCACAGATACGCAGTATTTT
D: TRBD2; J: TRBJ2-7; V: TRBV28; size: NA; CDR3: CASSSYSGRGLSYEQYF; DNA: TGTGCCAGCAGTTCGTACAGCGGGAGGGGTCTCTCCTACGAGCAGTACTTC
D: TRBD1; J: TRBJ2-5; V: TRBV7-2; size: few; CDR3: CAGSSSQGDETQYF; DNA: TGTGCCGGCAGCTCCTCACAGGGGGACGAGACCCAGTACTTC
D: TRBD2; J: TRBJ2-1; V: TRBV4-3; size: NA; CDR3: CASSQRLAVDNEQFF; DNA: TGCGCCAGCAGTCAAAGACTAGCTGTGGACAATGAGCAGTTCTTC
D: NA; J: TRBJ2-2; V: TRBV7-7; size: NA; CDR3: CASSADRVTGELFF; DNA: TGTGCTAGCAGCGCTGACCGCGTCACCGGGGAGCTGTTTTTT
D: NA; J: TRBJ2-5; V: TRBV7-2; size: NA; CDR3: CASSLVLGREFF; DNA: TGTGCCAGCAGCTTAGTTCTGGGTCGGGAGTTCTTC
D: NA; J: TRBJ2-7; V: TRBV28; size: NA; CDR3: CASSRTAPYEQYF; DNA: TGTGCCAGCAGTCGGACAGCACCCTACGAGCAGTACTTC
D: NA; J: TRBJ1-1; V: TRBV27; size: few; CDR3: CASSSAGEATEAFF; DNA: TGTGCCAGCAGTTCGGCAGGGGAGGCGACTGAAGCTTTCTTT
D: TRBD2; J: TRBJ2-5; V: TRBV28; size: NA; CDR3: CASSPVGAGTETQYF; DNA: TGTGCCAGTTCTCCGGTAGGAGCGGGAACGGAGACCCAGTACTTC
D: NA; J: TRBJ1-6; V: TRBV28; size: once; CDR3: CASRPGLNSPLHF; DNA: TGTGCCAGCAGACCGGGCCTAAACTCACCCCTCCACTTT
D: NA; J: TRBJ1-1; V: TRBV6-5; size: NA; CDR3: CASSYHNQGIAEAFF; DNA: TGTGCCAGCAGTTACCACAACCAGGGAATAGCTGAAGCTTTCTTT
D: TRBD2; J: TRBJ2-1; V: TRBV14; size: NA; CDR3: CASSHVKRGPFYNEQFF; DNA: TGTGCCAGCAGCCATGTCAAGCGGGGGCCCTTTTACAATGAGCAGTTCTTC
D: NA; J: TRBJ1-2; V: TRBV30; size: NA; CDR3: CAWSVDRREGYTF; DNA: TGTGCCTGGAGTGTGGACCGGAGAGAAGGCTACACCTTC
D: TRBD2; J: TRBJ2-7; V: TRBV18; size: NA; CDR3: CASSPTSGPYEQYF; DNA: TGTGCCAGCTCACCAACTAGCGGACCCTACGAGCAGTACTTC